Below, one T cell receptor beta chain is given with its context. Germline V gene sequence: CDR1 WNHNN, CDR2 SYGVQD (reference sequence). This CDR3 region has 16 residues. V gave up 4 bases and J gave up 7 bases; unmatched junction bases: 9. This record comes from a study of neurological immune-mediated disorders. One entry per CDR3 protein, called by TCRdb with MiXCR from the 5' RACE reads. The top ten clones hold about 2% of a sample with about 78,000 distinct CDR3 sequences, 4.5% to 6.5% of them seen once. This rearrangement joins TRBV10-1 to TRBJ2-1, with 11 positions matching TRBD2. The specimen was PBMCs. The source of this sequence is a woman in her twenties or thirties with multiple sclerosis. The CDR3 sequence: CASSGLIAGGRNEQFF. CDR3 sequence (DNA): TGCGCCAGCAGTGGACTCATAGCGGGGGGGCGGAATGAGCAGTTCTTC.